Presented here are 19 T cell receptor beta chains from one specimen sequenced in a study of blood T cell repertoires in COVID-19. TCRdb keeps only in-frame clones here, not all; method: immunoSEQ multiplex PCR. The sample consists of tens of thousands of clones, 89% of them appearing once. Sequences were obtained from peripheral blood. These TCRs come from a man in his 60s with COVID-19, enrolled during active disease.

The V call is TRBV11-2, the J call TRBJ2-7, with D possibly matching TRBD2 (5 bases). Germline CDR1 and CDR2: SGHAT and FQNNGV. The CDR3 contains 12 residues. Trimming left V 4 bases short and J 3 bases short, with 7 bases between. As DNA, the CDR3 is TGTGCCAGCAGCTCCCGGGGCTACGAGCAGTACTTC. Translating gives CASSSRGYEQYF. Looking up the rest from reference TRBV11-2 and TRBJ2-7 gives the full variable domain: EAGVAQSPRYKIIEKRQSVAFWCNPISGHATLYWYQQILGQGPKLLIQFQNNGVVDDSQLPKDRFSAERLKGVDSTLKIQPAKLEDSAVYLCASSSRGYEQYFGPGTRLTVT.

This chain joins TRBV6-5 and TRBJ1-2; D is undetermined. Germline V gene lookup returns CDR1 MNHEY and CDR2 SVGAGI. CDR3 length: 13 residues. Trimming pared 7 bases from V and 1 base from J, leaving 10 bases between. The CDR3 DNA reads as TGTGCCAGCATAGACACGAATAACTATGGCTACACCTTC. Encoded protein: CASIDTNNYGYTF.

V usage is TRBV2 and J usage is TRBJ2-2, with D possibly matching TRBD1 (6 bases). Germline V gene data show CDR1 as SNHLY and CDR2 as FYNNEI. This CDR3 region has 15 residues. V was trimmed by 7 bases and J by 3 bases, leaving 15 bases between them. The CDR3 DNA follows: TGTGCCAGCACATACGGGACAACGCACACCGGGGAGCTGTTTTTT. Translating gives CASTYGTTHTGELFF.

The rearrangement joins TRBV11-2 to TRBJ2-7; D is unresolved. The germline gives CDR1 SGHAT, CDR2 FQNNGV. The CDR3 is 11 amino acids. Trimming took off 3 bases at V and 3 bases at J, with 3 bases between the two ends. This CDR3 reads CASSLRYEQYF. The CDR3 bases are TGTGCCAGCAGCTTGCGCTACGAGCAGTACTTC.

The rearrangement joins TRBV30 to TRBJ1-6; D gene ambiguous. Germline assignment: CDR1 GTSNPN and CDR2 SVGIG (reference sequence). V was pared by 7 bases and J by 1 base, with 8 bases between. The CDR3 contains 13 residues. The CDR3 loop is CASRESYNSPLHF. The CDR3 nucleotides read TGTGCCTCCCGGGAATCCTATAATTCACCCCTCCACTTT.

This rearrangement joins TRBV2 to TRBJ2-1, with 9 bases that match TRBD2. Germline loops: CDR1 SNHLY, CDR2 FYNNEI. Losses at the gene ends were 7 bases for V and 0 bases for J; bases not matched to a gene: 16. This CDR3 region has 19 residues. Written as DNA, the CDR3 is TGTGCCAGCAACTTTGAGGGGCTAGCGGGGCGCAGCTCCTACAATGAGCAGTTCTTC. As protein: CASNFEGLAGRSSYNEQFF.

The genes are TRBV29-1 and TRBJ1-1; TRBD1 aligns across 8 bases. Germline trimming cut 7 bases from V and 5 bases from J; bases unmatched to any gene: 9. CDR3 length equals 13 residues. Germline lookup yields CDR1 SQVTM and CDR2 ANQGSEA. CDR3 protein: CSGGSTGGTEAFF. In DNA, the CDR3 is TGCAGCGGAGGATCTACAGGGGGAACTGAAGCTTTCTTT.

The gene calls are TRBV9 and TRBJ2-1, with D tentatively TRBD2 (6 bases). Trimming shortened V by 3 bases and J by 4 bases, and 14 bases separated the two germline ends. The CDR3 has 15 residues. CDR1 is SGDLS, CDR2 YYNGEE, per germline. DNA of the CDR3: TGTGCCAGCAGCGCCGGGGACTTCCCTTACAATGAGCAGTTCTTC. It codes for CASSAGDFPYNEQFF.

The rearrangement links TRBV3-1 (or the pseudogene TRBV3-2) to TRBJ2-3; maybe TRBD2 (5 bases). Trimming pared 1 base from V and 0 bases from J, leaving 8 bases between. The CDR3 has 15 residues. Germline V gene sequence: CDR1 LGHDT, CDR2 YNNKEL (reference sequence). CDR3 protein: CASSQVRGSTDTQYF. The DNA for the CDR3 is TGTGCCAGCAGCCAAGTTCGGGGTAGCACAGATACGCAGTATTTT.

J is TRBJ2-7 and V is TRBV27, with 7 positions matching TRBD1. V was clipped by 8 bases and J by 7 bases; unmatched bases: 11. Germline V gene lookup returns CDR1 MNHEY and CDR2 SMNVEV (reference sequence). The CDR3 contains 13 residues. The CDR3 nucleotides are TGTGCCAGCGGCCCAACACAGGGGTATGAGCAGTACTTC. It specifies CASGPTQGYEQYF.

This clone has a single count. The CDR3 sequence: CASSPGGTGRNEAFF. CDR3 DNA sequence: TGTGCCAGCAGCCCCGGGGGGACAGGGCGTAATGAAGCTTTCTTT. J is TRBJ1-1 and V is TRBV9; the match to TRBD1 covers 9 bases. The CDR3 is 15 amino acids. V trimming: 4 bases; J trimming: 7 bases; junction bases outside the gene matches: 11. Per germline, CDR1 SGDLS and CDR2 YYNGEE.

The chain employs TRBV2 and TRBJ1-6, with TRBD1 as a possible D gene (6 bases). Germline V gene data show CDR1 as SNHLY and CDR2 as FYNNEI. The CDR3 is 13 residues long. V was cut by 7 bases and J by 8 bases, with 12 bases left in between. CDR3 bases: TGTGCCAGCATCCAGGGGTTAGATTCACCCCTCCACTTT. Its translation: CASIQGLDSPLHF.

CDR3: CASHTQPQHF. The CDR3 DNA is TGTGCCAGCCACACACAGCCCCAGCATTTT. This chain connects TRBV19 to TRBJ1-5, with D unresolved. Trimming cost V 9 bases and J 7 bases, with 7 bases left between them. This CDR3 has 10 residues. Germline values: CDR1 LNHDA, CDR2 SQIVND (reference sequence).

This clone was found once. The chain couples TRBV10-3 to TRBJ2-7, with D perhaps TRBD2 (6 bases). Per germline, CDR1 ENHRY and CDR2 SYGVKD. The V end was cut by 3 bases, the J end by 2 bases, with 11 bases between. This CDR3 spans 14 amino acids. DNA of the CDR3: TGTGCCATCAGTGATTTGCGGGAAACCTACGAGCAGTACTTC. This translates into CAISDLRETYEQYF.

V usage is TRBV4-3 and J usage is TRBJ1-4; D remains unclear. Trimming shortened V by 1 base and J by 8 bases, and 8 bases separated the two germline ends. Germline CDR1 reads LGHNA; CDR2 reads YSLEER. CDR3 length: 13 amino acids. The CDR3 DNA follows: TGCGCCAGCAGCCAAGGGTTGAGGGAAAAACTGTTTTTT. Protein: CASSQGLREKLFF.

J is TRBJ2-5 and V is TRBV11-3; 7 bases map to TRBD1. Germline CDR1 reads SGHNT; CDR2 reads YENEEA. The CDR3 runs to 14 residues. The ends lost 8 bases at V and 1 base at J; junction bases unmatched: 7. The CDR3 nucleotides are TGTGCCAGCCAGCCCCGGGACAGCCAAGAGACCCAGTACTTC. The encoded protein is CASQPRDSQETQYF.

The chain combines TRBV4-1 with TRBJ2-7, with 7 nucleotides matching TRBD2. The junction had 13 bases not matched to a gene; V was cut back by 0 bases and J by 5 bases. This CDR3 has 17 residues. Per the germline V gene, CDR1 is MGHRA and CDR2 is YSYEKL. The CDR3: CASSQDGWLPGRNEQYF. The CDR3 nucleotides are TGCGCCAGCAGCCAAGATGGCTGGCTCCCCGGGAGGAACGAGCAGTACTTC.

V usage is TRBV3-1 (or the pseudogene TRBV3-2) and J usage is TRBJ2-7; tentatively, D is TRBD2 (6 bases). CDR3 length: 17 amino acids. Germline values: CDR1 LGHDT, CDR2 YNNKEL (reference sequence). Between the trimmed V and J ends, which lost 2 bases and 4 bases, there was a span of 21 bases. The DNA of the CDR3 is TGTGCCAGCAGCCAAATGATCAAGGAGGGCGAGCTATACGAGCAGTACTTC. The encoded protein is CASSQMIKEGELYEQYF.

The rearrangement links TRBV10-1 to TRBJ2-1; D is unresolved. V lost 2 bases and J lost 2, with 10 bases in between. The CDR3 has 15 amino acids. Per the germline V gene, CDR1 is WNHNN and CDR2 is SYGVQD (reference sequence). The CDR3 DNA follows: TGCGCCAGCAGTGAGAATTGGGCCGCCTACAATGAGCAGTTCTTC. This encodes CASSENWAAYNEQFF.